The 6 T cell receptor beta chains presented below share a single source sample, sequenced in a study of cytomegalovirus exposure and HLA in healthy donors. In the PCR, 60 Vbeta and 13 Jbeta primers were used. Method: immunoSEQ multiplex PCR; TCRdb's copy keeps in-frame clones and lacks some. The data hold about 190,000 clones, with around 67% observed a single time. The specimen was PBMCs. Receptors were obtained from a woman in her 30s in good health and CMV-seropositive.

There are a few counts of this clone. This chain links TRBV4-2 with TRBJ2-7; 7 bases are shared with TRBD2. Germline V CDR1 and CDR2: LGHNA, YNFKEQ. V lost 4 bases, J lost 4 bases, and 7 bases stayed unmatched. The CDR3 totals 14 residues. CDR3 nucleotides: TGTGCCAGCAGCCCCGGGGCTAGCGGTTACGAGCAGTACTTC. Its translation is CASSPGASGYEQYF.

The chain is built from TRBV5-1 and TRBJ2-1, with 7 nucleotides matching TRBD2. Germline V gene sequence: CDR1 SGHRS, CDR2 YFSETQ. V lost 0 bases, J lost 2 bases, and 5 bases stayed unmatched. The CDR3 spans 16 residues. In nucleotides, the CDR3 is TGCGCCAGCAGCTTGGGATCCGGGAGGACCTACAATGAGCAGTTCTTC. As protein: CASSLGSGRTYNEQFF.

The chain couples TRBV11-2 to TRBJ2-1, with TRBD2 matching 10 bases. The germline V gene encodes CDR1 SGHAT and CDR2 FQNNGV. J gave up 3 bases and V 0 bases, and 5 bases lay outside the gene matches. The CDR3 extends over 17 amino acids. The CDR3 sequence is CASSLDTLAGRYNEQFF. In DNA form, the CDR3 reads TGTGCCAGCAGCTTAGATACACTAGCGGGACGCTACAATGAGCAGTTCTTC.

The V and J genes are TRBV5-1 and TRBJ2-1, with a weak D call TRBD2 (6 bases). Trimming stripped 3 bases from V and 1 base from J, with 11 bases between. The CDR3 is made up of 15 amino acids. Germline V gene lookup returns CDR1 SGHRS and CDR2 YFSETQ. The CDR3 is CASSSGTSSYNEQFF. Here the CDR3 DNA reads TGCGCCAGCAGCTCCGGGACTTCGTCCTACAATGAGCAGTTCTTC.

The count of this clone is one. The J gene is TRBJ2-7, the V gene TRBV28; the match to TRBD1 covers 10 bases. Germline V gene sequence: CDR1 MDHEN, CDR2 SYDVKM. J lost 3 bases, V lost 4 bases, and 12 bases had no gene match. This CDR3 comprises 17 residues. CDR3 nucleotides: TGTGCCAGCAGTTCCCTATCCGGGACAGGGGACGTCTACGAGCAGTACTTC. Protein sequence: CASSSLSGTGDVYEQYF.

The chain uses TRBV11-2 and TRBJ2-1; 14 bases match TRBD2. The CDR3 runs 18 residues. CDR1 SGHAT and CDR2 FQNNGV come from the germline V gene. V was clipped by 3 bases and J by 3 bases; unmatched bases: 7. As DNA, the CDR3 is TGTGCCAGCAGCTTCCGACCGGGACTAGCGGGAGTCTACAATGAGCAGTTCTTC. It translates to CASSFRPGLAGVYNEQFF.